This T cell receptor beta chain was captured by sequencing in a study of shared clonotypes between healthy human individuals. CD45RO-negative, CCR7-positively selected cells formed the naive CD8 fraction, excluding terminally differentiated effector memory CD45RA+ cells. CDR3 size: 17 residues. With 0 bases clipped from V and 0 bases from J, the junction kept 6 bases outside the gene matches. From germline, CDR1 is SGHDT and CDR2 YYEEEE. Sequencing used immunoSEQ multiplex PCR; TCRdb keeps in-frame clones, though not all of them. Of 2 million to 2.5 million clones detected, about 94% appear once; the ten largest clones hold around 1.1%.

The chain links TRBV5-6 to TRBJ1-1; 9 nucleotides agree with TRBD1. This TCR came from a man younger than 30 in good health. The sequenced sample consisted of naive CD8+ T cells sorted from blood. CDR3 protein: CASSLETGGDMNTEAFF. CDR3 DNA sequence: TGTGCCAGCAGCTTGGAGACAGGGGGGGACATGAACACTGAAGCTTTCTTT. The full variable domain, with the rest looked up from reference TRBV5-6 and TRBJ1-1, is DAGVTQSPTHLIKTRGQQVTLRCSPKSGHDTVSWYQQALGQGPQFIFQYYEEEERQRGNFPDRFSGHQFPNYSSELNVNALLLGDSALYLCASSLETGGDMNTEAFFGQGTRLTVV.